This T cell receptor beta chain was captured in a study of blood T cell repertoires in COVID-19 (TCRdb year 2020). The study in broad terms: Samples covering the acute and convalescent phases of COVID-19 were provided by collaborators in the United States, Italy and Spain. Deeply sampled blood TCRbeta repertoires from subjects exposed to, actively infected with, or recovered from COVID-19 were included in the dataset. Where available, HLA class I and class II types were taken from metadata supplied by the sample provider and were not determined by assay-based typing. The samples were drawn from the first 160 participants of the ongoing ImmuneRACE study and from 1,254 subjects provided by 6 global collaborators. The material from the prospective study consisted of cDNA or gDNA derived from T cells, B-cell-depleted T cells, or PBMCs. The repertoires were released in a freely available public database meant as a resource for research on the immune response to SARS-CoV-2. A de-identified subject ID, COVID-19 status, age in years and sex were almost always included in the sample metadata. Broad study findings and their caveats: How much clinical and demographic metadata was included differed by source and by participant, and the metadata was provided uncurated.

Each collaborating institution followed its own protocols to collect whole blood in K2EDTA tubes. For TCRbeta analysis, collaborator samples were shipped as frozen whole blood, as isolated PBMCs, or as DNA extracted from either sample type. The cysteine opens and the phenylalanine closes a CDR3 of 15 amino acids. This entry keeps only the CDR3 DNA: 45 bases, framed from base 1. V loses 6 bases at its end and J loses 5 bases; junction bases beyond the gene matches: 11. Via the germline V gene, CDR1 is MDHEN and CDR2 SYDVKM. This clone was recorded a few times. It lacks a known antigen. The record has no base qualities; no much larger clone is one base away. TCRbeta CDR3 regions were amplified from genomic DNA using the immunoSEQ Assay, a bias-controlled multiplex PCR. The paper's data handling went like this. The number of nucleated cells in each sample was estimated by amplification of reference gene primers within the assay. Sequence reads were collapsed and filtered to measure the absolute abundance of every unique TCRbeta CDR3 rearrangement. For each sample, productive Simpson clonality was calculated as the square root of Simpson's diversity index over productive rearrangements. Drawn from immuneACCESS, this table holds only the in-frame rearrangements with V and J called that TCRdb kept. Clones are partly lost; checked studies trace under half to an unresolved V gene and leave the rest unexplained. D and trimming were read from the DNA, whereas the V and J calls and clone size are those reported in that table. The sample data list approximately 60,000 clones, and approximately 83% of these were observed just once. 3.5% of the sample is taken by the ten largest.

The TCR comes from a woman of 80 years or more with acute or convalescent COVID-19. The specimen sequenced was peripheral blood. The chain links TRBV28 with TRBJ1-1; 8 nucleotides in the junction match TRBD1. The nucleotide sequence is TGTGCCAGCAGACCCAAACAGGGGGGGCGGACTGAAGCTTTCTTT. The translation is CASRPKQGGRTEAFF. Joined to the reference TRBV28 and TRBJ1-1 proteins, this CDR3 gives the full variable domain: DVKVTQSSRYLVKRTGEKVFLECVQDMDHENMFWYRQDPGLGLRLIYFSYDVKMKEKGDIPEGYSVSREKKERFSLILESASTNQTSMYLCASRPKQGGRTEAFFGQGTRLTVV.